Following are 17 T cell receptor beta chains from one sample sequenced in a study of tumor and adjacent non-tumor tissue in lung cancer. This sample's RNA came from whole unsorted tissue. The library came from three nested PCR rounds adapted from ARM-PCR protocols. TCRdb called the multiplex PCR reads again in MiXCR, with one record for every CDR3 protein. Found here are 90,000 or so distinct CDR3 sequences, approximately 57% of them singletons; the top ten hold about 15%. The sample was lung tumor tissue. The receptors were gathered from a man aged 65 to 79 with non-small cell lung cancer.

Points on this clonotype: The junction does not match germline at one end; this may be a read error. The J gene is TRBJ2-5, the V gene TRBV5-4; D is unclear. Looked up from germline, CDR1 is SGHNT and CDR2 is YYREEE (reference sequence). The CDR3 has 16 amino acids. This CDR3 is CARSLTWASLRETQYF. The CDR3 DNA reads TGTGCCAGGAGCTTAACCTGGGCCTCGCTTCGGGAGACCCAGTACTTC.

Turning to this clonotype: The germline gene is not matched at one end of the junction; a read error may be the cause. J is TRBJ1-6 and V is TRBV4-1; D not certain. Germline CDR1 MGHRA, CDR2 YSYEKL. This CDR3 has 17 amino acids. For the CDR3, the DNA is TGCGCCAGCAGCCCCCACGACCAGAAAACCTATATTTCATCCCTCCACTTT. As protein: CASSPHDQKTYISSLHF.

This clonotype was observed many times. The rearrangement links TRBV29-1 to TRBJ2-2; D might be TRBD1 or TRBD2, each matching 5 bases. Germline-derived CDR1 and CDR2 are SQVTM and ANQGSEA. The CDR3 contains 14 residues. V lost 7 bases and J 4 bases, leaving 16 bases between the germline ends. The CDR3 DNA reads TGCAGCGCCGAGGGGCGGGTCGGCACCGGGGAGCTGTTTTTT. This sequence encodes CSAEGRVGTGELFF.

V is TRBV18 and J is TRBJ2-3; tentatively, D is TRBD2 (5 bases). Trimming pared 6 bases from V and 5 bases from J, leaving 12 bases between. This CDR3 is built from 13 residues. Per the germline V gene, CDR1 is KGHSH and CDR2 is LQKENI. DNA for the CDR3: TGTGCCAGCTCCGGCCTCCGGGGAGATACGCAGTATTTT. This translates into CASSGLRGDTQYF.

A note on this clonotype: The junction does not match germline at one end; this may be a read error. The V call is TRBV4-1, the J call TRBJ1-2, with D unclear. This CDR3 region has 15 residues. In germline, CDR1 is MGHRA, CDR2 YSYEKL. CDR3 sequence (DNA): TGCGCCGGCAGCCAAATGCACACCTGGTACTATGGCTACACCTTC. Amino acid sequence: CAGSQMHTWYYGYTF.

This clonotype was counted only a few times. This clone may be a read error of a much larger clone one base away. V gene TRBV28 combines with J gene TRBJ1-6; D remains ambiguous. This CDR3 spans 13 amino acids. Between the trimmed V and J ends, which lost 11 bases and 8 bases, there was a span of 16 bases. CDR1 is MDHEN and CDR2 is SYDVKM in the germline V gene. The CDR3 protein is CACTLYWDSPLHF. The DNA for the CDR3 is TGTGCCTGCACCCTCTATTGGGATTCACCCCTCCACTTT.

The chain couples TRBV12-3 or TRBV12-4 to TRBJ1-3; maybe TRBD1 (5 bases). This CDR3 contains 14 residues. V lost 6 bases and J 7 bases, leaving 16 bases between the germline ends. CDR3 region: CASRGDFGRNTIYF. Here the CDR3 DNA reads TGTGCCAGCAGGGGGGACTTTGGGAGGAACACCATATATTTT.

This clonotype has more than one count but fewer than ten. As the CDR3 is not closed by the conserved phenylalanine or tryptophan, this likely results from a read error. This chain links TRBV7-9 with TRBJ2-5, with a tentative D call TRBD1 (5 bases). The CDR3 totals 16 residues. From germline, CDR1 is SEHNR and CDR2 FQNEAQ (reference sequence). Written as DNA, the CDR3 is TGTGCCAGGAGCTTGCAGGGAAAATTAACTCAAGAGACCCAGTACATC. Protein: CARSLQGKLTQETQYI.

This clonotype appeared a single time. Compared with germline, one end of the junction differs, possibly owing to a read error. The genes are TRBV4-1 and TRBJ2-2; possibly TRBD2 for D (5 bases). Germline V gives CDR1 MGHRA, CDR2 YSYEKL. The CDR3 has 14 residues. The CDR3 region has the DNA TGCGCCAGCAGCCACGAAAGACGTCCCGGGGATCTGTTTTTT. Translated: CASSHERRPGDLFF.

As to this clonotype: No conserved phenylalanine or tryptophan is present at the end of the CDR3, so a read error is the likely explanation. The rearrangement uses TRBV11-2 and TRBJ2-3; TRBD2 might be the D (5 bases). The CDR3 contains 19 residues. The germline V gene encodes CDR1 SGHAT and CDR2 FQNNGV. The CDR3 nucleotides are TGTGGCAGCAGCTCTGAAAGCTGTAAAGGACTCCGAACCACAGATACGCAGTATTCT. It codes for CGSSSESCKGLRTTDTQYS.

This clonotype was counted at least ten times. V usage is TRBV29-1 and J usage is TRBJ2-1; 10 bases agree with TRBD2. V lost 6 bases and J lost 7; bases outside the gene matches: 9. There are 14 residues in the CDR3. Germline V gene sequence: CDR1 SQVTM, CDR2 ANQGSEA. The DNA for the CDR3 is TGCAGCGTATCTAGCGGGGGCGATGGGAATGAGCAGTTCTTC. Encoded protein: CSVSSGGDGNEQFF.

This chain uses TRBV12-3 or TRBV12-4 with TRBJ2-5; D gene uncertain. The CDR3 has 14 residues. The germline V and J ends were trimmed by 9 bases and 3 bases, with 17 bases remaining between them. The chain's CDR3 is CASSHRSGKETQYF. CDR3 coding DNA: TGTGCCAGTAGCCACCGGTCAGGCAAAGAGACCCAGTACTTC.

This clonotype was counted a single time. A read error may be the cause here, since a much bigger clone is one base away. The V call is TRBV5-1, the J call TRBJ2-3; the D gene is possibly TRBD2 (6 bases). The CDR3 is made up of 16 amino acids. The germline V gene encodes CDR1 SGHRS and CDR2 YFSETQ. CDR3 loop: CASNLEGYPTGSTQYF. The CDR3, as DNA: TGCGCCAGCAACTTGGAGGGTTATCCAACCGGGAGTACGCAGTATTTT.

The chain joins TRBV20-1 to TRBJ2-7; D perhaps matches TRBD2 (6 bases). Germline CDR1 reads DFQATT; CDR2 reads SNEGSKA (reference sequence). Trimming took 8 bases from V and 6 from J, leaving 14 bases between them. This CDR3 is built from 11 residues. The DNA for the CDR3 is TGCAGTACTGGGGCGGGACCCGAGCAGTACTTC. Residues: CSTGAGPEQYF.

This clonotype appeared many times. The rearrangement uses TRBV20-1 and TRBJ2-1, with unresolved D. Germline values: CDR1 DFQATT, CDR2 SNEGSKA (reference sequence). The CDR3 sequence is 14 residues long. V shed 6 bases and J shed 0 bases, with 12 bases lying between them. CDR3 DNA: TGCAGTGCCATCTCGGCCGGCTCCTACAATGAGCAGTTCTTC. This sequence encodes CSAISAGSYNEQFF.

A word on this clonotype: This may be a read error, as it is one base from a much larger clone. The CDR3 region has the DNA TGTGCCAGCAGCCACCCCGCGGTAGGGACTAACGGCACCGGGGAGCTGTTTTTT. Translation: CASSHPAVGTNGTGELFF. The chain employs TRBV4-2 and TRBJ2-2; 7 nucleotides match TRBD2. Trimming took 3 bases from V and 4 from J; bases not matched to a gene: 14. The CDR3 is made up of 18 amino acids. From germline, CDR1 is LGHNA and CDR2 YNFKEQ.

This rearrangement joins TRBV28 to TRBJ1-6; no firm D call. CDR3 length: 14 residues. CDR1 MDHEN and CDR2 SYDVKM come from the germline V gene. V dropped 5 bases and J dropped 7 bases, with 12 bases sitting between them. The chain's CDR3 is CASSPSGWNSPLHF. The CDR3 region has the DNA TGTGCCAGCAGTCCCTCTGGGTGGAATTCACCCCTCCACTTT.